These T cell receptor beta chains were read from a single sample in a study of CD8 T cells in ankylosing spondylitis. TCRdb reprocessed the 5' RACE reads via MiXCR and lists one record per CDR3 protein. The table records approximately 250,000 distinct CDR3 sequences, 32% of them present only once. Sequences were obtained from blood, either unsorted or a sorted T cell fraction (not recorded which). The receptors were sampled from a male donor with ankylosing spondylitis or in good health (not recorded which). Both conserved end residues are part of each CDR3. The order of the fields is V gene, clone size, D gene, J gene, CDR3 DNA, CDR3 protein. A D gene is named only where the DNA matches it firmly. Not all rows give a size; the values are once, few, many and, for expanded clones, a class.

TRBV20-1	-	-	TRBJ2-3	TGCAGTGCCAGAGGCGGGGAGGTGCAGTATTTT	CSARGGEVQYF
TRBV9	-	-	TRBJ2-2	TGTGCCAGCAGCGTGTTTGGACACACGATCGGGGAGCTGTTTTTT	CASSVFGHTIGELFF
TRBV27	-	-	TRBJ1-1	TGTGCCAGCAGGGATCCCACAGAGAACACTGAAGCTTTCTTT	CASRDPTENTEAFF
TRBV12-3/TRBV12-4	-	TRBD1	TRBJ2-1	TGTGCCAGCAGTGGACAGGGACAGGGGTCCTACAATGAGCAGTTCTTC	CASSGQGQGSYNEQFF
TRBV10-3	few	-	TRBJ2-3	TGTGCCATCAGTGAGTGGGTCACAGATACGCAGTATTTT	CAISEWVTDTQYF
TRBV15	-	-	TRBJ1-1	TGTGCCACCAGCCGAGTTACTGAAGCTTTCTTT	CATSRVTEAFF
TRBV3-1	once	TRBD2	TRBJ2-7	TGTGCCTGCACCCAAGGCCCCCCCACGGCTAGCGGGGGAACCTACGAGCAGTACTTC	CACTQGPPTASGGTYEQYF
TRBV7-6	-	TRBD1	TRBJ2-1	TGTGCCAGCAGCGTACAGGGGATGGCCGTGTACAATGAGCAGTTCTTC	CASSVQGMAVYNEQFF
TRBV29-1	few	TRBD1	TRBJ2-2	TGCAGCGCCCCCCGGGACAGCAACACCGGGGAGCTGTTTTTT	CSAPRDSNTGELFF
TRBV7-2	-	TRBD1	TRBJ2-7	TGTGCCAGCAGCTTAGCCAGGACAGGCTCCTACGAGCAGTACTTC	CASSLARTGSYEQYF
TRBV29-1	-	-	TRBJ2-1	TGCAGCGTTGACGAGGGTGAGCAGTTCTTC	CSVDEGEQFF
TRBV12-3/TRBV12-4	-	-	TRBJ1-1	TGTGCCAGCAGACCAGGGAGGCGGACTGAAGCTTTCTTT	CASRPGRRTEAFF
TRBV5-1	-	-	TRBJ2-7	TGCGCCAGCAGCCCATGGCCAACCTCCTACGACCAGTACTTC	CASSPWPTSYDQYF
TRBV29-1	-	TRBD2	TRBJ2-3	TGCAGCGTCAGGACTAGCGGGGGGGCGCAGTATTTT	CSVRTSGGAQYF
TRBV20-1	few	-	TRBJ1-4	TGCAGTGCTAGGGACCCCTGGGGTCCAACAACTAATGAAAAACTGTTTTTT	CSARDPWGPTTNEKLFF
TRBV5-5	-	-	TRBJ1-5	TGTGCCAGCAGCCGTACGGGACCCTCGGGCAATCAGCCCCAGCATTTT	CASSRTGPSGNQPQHF
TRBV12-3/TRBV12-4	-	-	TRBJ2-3	TGTGCCAGCAGTTTGGACGGGACGGGAGATACGCAGTATTTT	CASSLDGTGDTQYF
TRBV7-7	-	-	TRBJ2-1	TGTGCTAGCAGCCCCCGGACGTCCAATGAGCAGTTCTTC	CASSPRTSNEQFF
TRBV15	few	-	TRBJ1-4	TGTGCCACCAGCAGAATGGGCTCGAATGAAAAACTGTTTTTT	CATSRMGSNEKLFF
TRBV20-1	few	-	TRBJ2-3	TGCAGTGCTAGAGACCCTAGCCTAAGCACAGATACGCAGTATTTT	CSARDPSLSTDTQYF
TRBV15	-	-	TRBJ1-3	TGTGCCACCAGCAGAGACAGGGGATCTGGAAACACCATATATTTT	CATSRDRGSGNTIYF
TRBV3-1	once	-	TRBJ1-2	TGTGCCAGCAGCCAAGGGACCCCCTCAGGGAGCTATGGCTACACCTTC	CASSQGTPSGSYGYTF
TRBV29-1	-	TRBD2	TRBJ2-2	TGCAGCGTTGAAGTACCGGGACTAGCGGCCGGGGAGCTGTTTTTT	CSVEVPGLAAGELFF
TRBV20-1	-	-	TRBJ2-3	TGCAGTGCAAGCAGGGATGACACAGATACGCAGTATTTT	CSASRDDTDTQYF
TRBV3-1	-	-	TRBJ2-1	TGTGCCAGCAGCCCACCAGAAGGGATTTACAATGAGCAGTTCTTC	CASSPPEGIYNEQFF
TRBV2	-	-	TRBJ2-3	TGTGCCAGCCTTGGCGGTGCTAACACAGATACGCAGTATTTT	CASLGGANTDTQYF
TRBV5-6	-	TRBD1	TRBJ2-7	TGTGCCAGCAGCTTGGTACAGGGGGCCTACGAGCAGTACTTC	CASSLVQGAYEQYF
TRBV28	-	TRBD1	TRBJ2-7	TGTGCCAGCAGTATTATGACAGGGTCATACGAGCAGTACTTC	CASSIMTGSYEQYF
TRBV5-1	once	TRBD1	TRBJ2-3	TGCGCCAGCGGGGACAGGGGCCTTTCAGATACGCAGTATTTT	CASGDRGLSDTQYF
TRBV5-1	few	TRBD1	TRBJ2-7	TGCGCCAGCAGCACGGACAGGGTGAACGAGCAGTACTTC	CASSTDRVNEQYF
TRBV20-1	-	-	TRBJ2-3	TGCAGTGCCAAGCCCGGGGGCCCTATTTTATATACGCAGTATTTT	CSAKPGGPILYTQYF
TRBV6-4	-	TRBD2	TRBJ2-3	TGTGCCAGCAGTGGGCTAGCGGGGGAAGATACGCAGTATTTT	CASSGLAGEDTQYF
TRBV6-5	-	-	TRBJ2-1	TGTGCCAGCAGTTACTCCCTGGGGTTCAATGAGCAGTTCTTC	CASSYSLGFNEQFF
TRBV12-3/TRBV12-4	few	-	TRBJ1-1	TGTGCCAGCACTTTCAAGAACACTGAAGCTTTCTTT	CASTFKNTEAFF
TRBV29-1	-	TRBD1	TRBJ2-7	TGCAGCGTTCGGACAGGCGCTAAGGGGTACTTC	CSVRTGAKGYF
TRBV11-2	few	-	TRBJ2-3	TGTGCCAGCAGCTTGTCCGGGGCCCGCACAGATACGCAGTATTTT	CASSLSGARTDTQYF
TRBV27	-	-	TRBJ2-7	TGTGCCAGCCGCAGAGAGCCTTTGAGCTCCTACGAGCAGTACTTC	CASRREPLSSYEQYF
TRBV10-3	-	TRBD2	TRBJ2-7	TGTGCCATCAGTGATCCTAGCGGGGGCGAGCAGTACTTC	CAISDPSGGEQYF
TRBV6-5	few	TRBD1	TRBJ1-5	TGTGCCAGCAGTTACTCCGCAGGGGGCCTGGGACCCCAGCATTTT	CASSYSAGGLGPQHF
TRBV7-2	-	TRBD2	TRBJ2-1	TGTGCCAGCAGCGCTCTCGCGGGGGGCTACAATGAGCAGTTCTTC	CASSALAGGYNEQFF
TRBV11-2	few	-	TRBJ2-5	TGTGCCAGCAGCTTCAATCCGGGGCGGGCTGGGGAGACCCAGTACTTC	CASSFNPGRAGETQYF
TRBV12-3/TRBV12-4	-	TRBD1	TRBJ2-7	TGTGCCAGCAGTGCACCCGGGACAGGGAACTACGAGCAGTACTTC	CASSAPGTGNYEQYF
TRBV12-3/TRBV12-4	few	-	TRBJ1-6	TGTGCCAGCAGTTTGAGTTGGTTAACGGGTGAACAACTCTGGGGGGATTCACCCCTCCACTTT	CASSLSWLTGEQLWGDSPLHF
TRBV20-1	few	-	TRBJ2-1	TGCAGTGCGACCGGGGGGCCGGCTTACAATGAGCAGTTCTTC	CSATGGPAYNEQFF
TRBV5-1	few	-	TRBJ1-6	TGCGCCAGCAGCCAAGAGTCGATCTATAATTCACCCCTCCACTTT	CASSQESIYNSPLHF
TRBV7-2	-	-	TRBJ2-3	TGTGCCAGCAGCCGATCCCGGGGAGATACGCAGTATTTT	CASSRSRGDTQYF
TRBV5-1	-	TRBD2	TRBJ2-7	TGCGCCAGCAGCTCATACTCGCCACTAGCGGGGTACGAGCAGTACTTC	CASSSYSPLAGYEQYF
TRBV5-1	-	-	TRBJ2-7	TGCGCCAGCAGCTTGGTTGCCAGCACCTACGAGCAGTACTTC	CASSLVASTYEQYF
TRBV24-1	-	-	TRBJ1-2	TGTGCCACCAGTGATGGCGAACAGGGTTTTGGCGGCTACACCTTC	CATSDGEQGFGGYTF
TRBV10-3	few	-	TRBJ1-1	TGTGCCATCAGGGGACGCACTGAAGCTTTCTTT	CAIRGRTEAFF
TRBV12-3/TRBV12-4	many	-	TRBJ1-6	TGTGCCAGCAGTTTTGGCCAGAATTCACCCCTCCACTTT	CASSFGQNSPLHF